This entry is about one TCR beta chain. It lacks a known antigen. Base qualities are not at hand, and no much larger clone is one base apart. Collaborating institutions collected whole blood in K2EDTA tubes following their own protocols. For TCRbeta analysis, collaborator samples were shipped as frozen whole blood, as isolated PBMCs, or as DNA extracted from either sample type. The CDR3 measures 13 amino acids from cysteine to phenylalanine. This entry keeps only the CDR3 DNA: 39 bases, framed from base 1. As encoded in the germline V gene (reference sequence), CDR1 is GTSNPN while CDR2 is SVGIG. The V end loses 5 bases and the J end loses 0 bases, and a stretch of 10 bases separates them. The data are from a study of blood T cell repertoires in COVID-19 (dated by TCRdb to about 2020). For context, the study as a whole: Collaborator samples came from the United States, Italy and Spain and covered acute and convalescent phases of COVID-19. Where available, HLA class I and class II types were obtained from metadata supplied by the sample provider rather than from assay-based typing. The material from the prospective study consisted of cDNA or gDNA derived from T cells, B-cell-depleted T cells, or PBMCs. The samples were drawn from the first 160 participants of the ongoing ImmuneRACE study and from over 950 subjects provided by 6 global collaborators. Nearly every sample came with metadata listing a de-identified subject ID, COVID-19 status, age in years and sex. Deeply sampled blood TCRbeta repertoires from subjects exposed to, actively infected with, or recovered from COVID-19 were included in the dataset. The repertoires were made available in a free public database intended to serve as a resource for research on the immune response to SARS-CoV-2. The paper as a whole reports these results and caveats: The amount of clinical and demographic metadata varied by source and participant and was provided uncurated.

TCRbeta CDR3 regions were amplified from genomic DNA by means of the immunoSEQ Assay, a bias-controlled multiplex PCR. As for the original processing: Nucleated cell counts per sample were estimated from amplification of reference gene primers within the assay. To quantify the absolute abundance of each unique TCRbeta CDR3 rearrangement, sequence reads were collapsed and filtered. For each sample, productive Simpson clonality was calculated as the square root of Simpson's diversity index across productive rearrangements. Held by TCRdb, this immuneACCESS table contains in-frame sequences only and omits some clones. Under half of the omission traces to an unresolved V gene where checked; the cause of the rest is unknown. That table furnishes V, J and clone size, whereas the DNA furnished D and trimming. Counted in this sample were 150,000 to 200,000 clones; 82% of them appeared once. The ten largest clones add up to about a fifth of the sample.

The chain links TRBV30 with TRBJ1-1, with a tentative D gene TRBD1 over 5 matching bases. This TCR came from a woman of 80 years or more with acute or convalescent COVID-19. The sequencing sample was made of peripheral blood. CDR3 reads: CAWGAGMNTEAFF. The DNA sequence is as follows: TGTGCCTGGGGGGCGGGTATGAACACTGAAGCTTTCTTT.